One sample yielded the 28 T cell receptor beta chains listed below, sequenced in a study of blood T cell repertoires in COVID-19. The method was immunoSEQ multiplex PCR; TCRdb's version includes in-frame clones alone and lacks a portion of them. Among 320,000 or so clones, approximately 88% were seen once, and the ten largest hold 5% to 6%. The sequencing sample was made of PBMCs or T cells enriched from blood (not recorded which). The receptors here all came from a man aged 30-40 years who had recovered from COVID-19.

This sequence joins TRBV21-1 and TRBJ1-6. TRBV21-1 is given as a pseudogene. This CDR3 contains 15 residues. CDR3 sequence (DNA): TGTGCCAGCAGCAATGGCGGGACGGAGAATTCACCCCTCCACTTT. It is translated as CASSNGGTENSPLHF.

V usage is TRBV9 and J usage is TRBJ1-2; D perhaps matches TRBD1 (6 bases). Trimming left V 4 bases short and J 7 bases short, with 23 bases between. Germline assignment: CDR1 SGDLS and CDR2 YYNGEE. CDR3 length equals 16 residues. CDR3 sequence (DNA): TGTGCCAGCAGCACCGGGGGGGGGCCAGACCCCCGTGGCTACACCTTC. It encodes CASSTGGGPDPRGYTF.

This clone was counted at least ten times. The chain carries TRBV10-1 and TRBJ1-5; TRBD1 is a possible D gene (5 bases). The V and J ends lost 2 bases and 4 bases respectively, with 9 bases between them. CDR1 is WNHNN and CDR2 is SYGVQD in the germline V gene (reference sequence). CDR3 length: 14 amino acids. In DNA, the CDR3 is TGCGCCAGCAGTGAGCCCGGGGGGAATCAGCCCCAGCATTTT. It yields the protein CASSEPGGNQPQHF.

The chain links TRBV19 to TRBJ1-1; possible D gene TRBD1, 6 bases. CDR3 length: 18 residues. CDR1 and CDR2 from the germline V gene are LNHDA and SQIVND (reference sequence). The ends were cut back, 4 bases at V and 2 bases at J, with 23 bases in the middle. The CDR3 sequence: CASSTPRGGSTVNTEAFF. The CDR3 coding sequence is TGTGCCAGTAGTACCCCAAGGGGGGGGAGTACTGTTAACACTGAAGCTTTCTTT.

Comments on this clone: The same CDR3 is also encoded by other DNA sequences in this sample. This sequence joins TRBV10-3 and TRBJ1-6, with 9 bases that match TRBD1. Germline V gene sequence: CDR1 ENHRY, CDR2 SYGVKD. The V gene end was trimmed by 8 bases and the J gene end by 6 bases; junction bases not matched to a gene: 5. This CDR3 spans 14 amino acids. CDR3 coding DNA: TGTGCCATCGGAAAGGACAGGGGTAATTCACCCCTCCACTTT. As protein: CAIGKDRGNSPLHF.

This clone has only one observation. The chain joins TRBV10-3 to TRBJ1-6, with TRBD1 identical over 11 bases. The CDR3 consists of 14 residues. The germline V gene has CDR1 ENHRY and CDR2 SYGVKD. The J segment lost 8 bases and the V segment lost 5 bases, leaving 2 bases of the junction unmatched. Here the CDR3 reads CAISRDRGYSPLHF. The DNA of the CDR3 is TGTGCCATCAGTCGGGACAGGGGGTATTCACCCCTCCACTTT.

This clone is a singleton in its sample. The CDR3 bases are TGTGCCACCAGCAGAGACTCCCCTTCGGAAAAACTGTTTTTT. Its protein product is CATSRDSPSEKLFF. The chain joins TRBV15 to TRBJ1-4, with D unclear. Germline loops: CDR1 LNHNV, CDR2 YYDKDF (reference sequence). This CDR3 contains 14 residues. Trimming stripped 0 bases from V and 8 bases from J, with 10 bases between.

DNA of the CDR3: TGTGCCATCAGTGAGTCAATGGGGGCCGGGGGCTACACCTTC. It is translated as CAISESMGAGGYTF. The chain combines TRBV10-3 with TRBJ1-2, with D possibly TRBD1 on 6 matching bases. From germline, CDR1 is ENHRY and CDR2 SYGVKD. Between the trimmed V and J ends, which lost 0 bases and 8 bases, there was a span of 13 bases. The CDR3 has 14 residues.

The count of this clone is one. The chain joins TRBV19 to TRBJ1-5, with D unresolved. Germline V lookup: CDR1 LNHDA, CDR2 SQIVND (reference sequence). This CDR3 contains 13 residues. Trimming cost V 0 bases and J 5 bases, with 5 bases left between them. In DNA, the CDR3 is TGTGCCAGTAGTATAGATCGAGATCAGCCCCAGCATTTT. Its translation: CASSIDRDQPQHF.

Here the CDR3 reads CASSLFRASPEKLFF. The DNA for the CDR3 is TGTGCCAGCAGTTTATTCAGGGCCAGTCCAGAAAAACTGTTTTTT. This sequence joins TRBV28 and TRBJ1-4; D is possibly TRBD1 (5 bases). V was trimmed by 1 base and J by 8 bases, leaving 14 bases between them. This CDR3 is built from 15 residues. Germline lookup yields CDR1 MDHEN and CDR2 SYDVKM.

The CDR3 reads CASSVGGGGGETQYF. DNA for the CDR3: TGTGCCAGCAGCGTAGGCGGCGGGGGGGGAGAGACCCAGTACTTC. The chain is built from TRBV9 and TRBJ2-5, with 9 positions matching TRBD2. Germline trimming cut 0 bases from V and 4 bases from J; bases unmatched to any gene: 4. Germline loops: CDR1 SGDLS, CDR2 YYNGEE. The CDR3 sequence is 15 residues long.

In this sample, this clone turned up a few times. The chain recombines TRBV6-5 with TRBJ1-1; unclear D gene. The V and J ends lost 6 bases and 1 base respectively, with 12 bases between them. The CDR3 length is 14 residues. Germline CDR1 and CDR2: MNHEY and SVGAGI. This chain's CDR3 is CASSPDIWNTEAFF. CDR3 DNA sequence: TGTGCCAGCAGCCCCGACATCTGGAACACTGAAGCTTTCTTT.

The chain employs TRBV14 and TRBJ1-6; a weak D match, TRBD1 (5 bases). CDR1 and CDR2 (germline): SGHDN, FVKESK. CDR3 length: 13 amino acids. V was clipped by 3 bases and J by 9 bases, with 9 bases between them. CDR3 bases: TGTGCCAGCAGCCAGTCTAGGGGTTCACCCCTCCACTTT. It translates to CASSQSRGSPLHF.

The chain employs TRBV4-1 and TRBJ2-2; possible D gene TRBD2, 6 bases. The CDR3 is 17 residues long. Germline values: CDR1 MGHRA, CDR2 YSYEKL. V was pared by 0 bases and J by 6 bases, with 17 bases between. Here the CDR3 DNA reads TGCGCCAGCAGCCAAGAACTTGTACAGAGGGAGGCCGGGGAGCTGTTTTTT. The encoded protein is CASSQELVQREAGELFF.

CDR3 sequence: CASSWGTSGIQETQYF. The CDR3 nucleotides read TGTGCCAGCAGCTGGGGGACTAGCGGGATCCAAGAGACCCAGTACTTC. The rearrangement joins TRBV7-8 to TRBJ2-5; 13 bases fit TRBD2. The germline CDR1 and CDR2 sequences are SGHVS and FQNEAQ. V dropped 4 bases and J dropped 1; count of bases not matched to a gene: 3. The CDR3 has 16 amino acids.

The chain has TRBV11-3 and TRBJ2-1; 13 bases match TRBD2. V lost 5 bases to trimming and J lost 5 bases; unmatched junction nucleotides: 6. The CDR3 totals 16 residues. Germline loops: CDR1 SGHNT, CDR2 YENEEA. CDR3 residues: CASSPWTSGSHNEQFF. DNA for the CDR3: TGTGCCAGCAGCCCCTGGACTAGCGGGAGCCACAATGAGCAGTTCTTC.

CDR3 in DNA: TGTGCCAGCAGTGAACCAGGGACAGGCGGGTTCCTCTATGGCTACACCTTC. It is translated as CASSEPGTGGFLYGYTF. The gene calls are TRBV6-1 and TRBJ1-2, with TRBD1 matching 8 bases. CDR3 length: 17 residues. V dropped 2 bases and J dropped 4; count of bases not matched to a gene: 12. Germline CDR1 MNHNS, CDR2 SASEGT.

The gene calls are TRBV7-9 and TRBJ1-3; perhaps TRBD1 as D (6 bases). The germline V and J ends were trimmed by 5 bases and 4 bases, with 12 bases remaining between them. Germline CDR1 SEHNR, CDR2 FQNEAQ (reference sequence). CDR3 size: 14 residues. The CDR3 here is CASSLGQQGNTIYF. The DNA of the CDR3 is TGTGCCAGCAGCCTCGGACAGCAAGGAAACACCATATATTTT. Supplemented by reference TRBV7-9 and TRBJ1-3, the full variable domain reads DTGVSQNPRHKITKRGQNVTFRCDPISEHNRLYWYRQTLGQGPEFLTYFQNEAQLEKSRLLSDRFSAERPKGSFSTLEIQRTEQGDSAMYLCASSLGQQGNTIYFGEGSWLTVV.

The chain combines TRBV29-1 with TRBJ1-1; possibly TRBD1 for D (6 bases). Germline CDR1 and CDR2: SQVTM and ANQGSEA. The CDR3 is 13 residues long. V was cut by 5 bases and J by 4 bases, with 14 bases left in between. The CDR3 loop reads CSVQGGGATEAFF. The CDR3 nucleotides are TGCAGCGTTCAGGGCGGGGGGGCCACTGAAGCTTTCTTT.

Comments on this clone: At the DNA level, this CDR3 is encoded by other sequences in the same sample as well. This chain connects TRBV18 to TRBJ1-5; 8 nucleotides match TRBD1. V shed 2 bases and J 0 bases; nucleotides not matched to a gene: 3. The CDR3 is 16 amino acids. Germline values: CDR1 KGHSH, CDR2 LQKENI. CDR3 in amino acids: CASSPGTGPSNQPQHF. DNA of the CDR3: TGTGCCAGCTCACCAGGGACAGGACCTAGCAATCAGCCCCAGCATTTT.

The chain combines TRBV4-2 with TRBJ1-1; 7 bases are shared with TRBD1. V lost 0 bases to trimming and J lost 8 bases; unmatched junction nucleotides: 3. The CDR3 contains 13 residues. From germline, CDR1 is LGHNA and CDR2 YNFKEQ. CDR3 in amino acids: CASSQEGTEEAFF. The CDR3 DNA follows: TGTGCCAGCAGCCAAGAAGGGACAGAAGAAGCTTTCTTT.

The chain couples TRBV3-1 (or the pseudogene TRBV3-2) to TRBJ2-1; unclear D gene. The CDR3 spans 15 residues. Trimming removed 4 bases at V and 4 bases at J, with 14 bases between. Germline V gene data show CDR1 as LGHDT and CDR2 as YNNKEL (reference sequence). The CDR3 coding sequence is TGTGCCAGCAGCCTTATGAGGTCCACTTACAATGAGCAGTTCTTC. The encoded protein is CASSLMRSTYNEQFF.

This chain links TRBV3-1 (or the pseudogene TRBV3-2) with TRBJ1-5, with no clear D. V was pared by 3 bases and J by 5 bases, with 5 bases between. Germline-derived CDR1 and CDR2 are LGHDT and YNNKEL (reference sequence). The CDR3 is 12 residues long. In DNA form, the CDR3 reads TGTGCCAGCAGCCAGCAGGATCAGCCCCAGCATTTT. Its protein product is CASSQQDQPQHF.

The CDR3 sequence: CASSPFRGSSYEQYF. In nucleotides, the CDR3 is TGTGCCAGCTCACCCTTCAGGGGGTCGTCCTACGAGCAGTACTTC. This chain links TRBV18 with TRBJ2-7, with 7 bases matching TRBD1. The V and J ends lost 3 bases and 1 base, in that order; junction bases with no gene match: 6. Germline V gives CDR1 KGHSH, CDR2 LQKENI. CDR3 length equals 15 residues.

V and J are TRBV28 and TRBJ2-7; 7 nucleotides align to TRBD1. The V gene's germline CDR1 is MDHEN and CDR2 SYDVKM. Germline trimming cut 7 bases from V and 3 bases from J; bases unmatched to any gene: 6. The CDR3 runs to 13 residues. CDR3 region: CASTGTAIYEQYF. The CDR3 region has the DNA TGTGCCAGCACCGGGACAGCTATCTACGAGCAGTACTTC.

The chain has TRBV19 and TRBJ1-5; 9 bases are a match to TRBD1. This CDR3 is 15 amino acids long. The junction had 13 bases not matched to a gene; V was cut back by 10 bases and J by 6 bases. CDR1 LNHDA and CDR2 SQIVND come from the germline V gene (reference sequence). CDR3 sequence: CAIPSRDRAAQPQHF. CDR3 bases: TGTGCCATTCCGTCCCGGGACAGGGCTGCTCAGCCCCAGCATTTT.

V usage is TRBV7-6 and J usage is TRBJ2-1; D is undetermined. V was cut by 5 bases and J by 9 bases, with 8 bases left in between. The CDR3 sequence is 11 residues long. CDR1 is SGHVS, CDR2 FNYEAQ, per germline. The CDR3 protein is CASSNSIEQFF. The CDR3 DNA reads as TGTGCCAGCAGCAACTCGATTGAGCAGTTCTTC.

The CDR3 coding sequence is TGTGCCAGTAGTATGAGGCAAACAACTAATGAAAAACTGTTTTTT. Its protein is CASSMRQTTNEKLFF. V gene TRBV19 combines with J gene TRBJ1-4, with D unresolved. This CDR3 has 15 amino acids. Per the germline V gene, CDR1 is LNHDA and CDR2 is SQIVND (reference sequence). Trimming removed 3 bases from V and 0 bases from J, with 8 bases in between.